This T cell receptor beta chain emerged from a study of graft-versus-host responses after intestinal transplantation. Study-wide results and limits: Allograft clonal ratios (graft-versus-host to host-versus-graft) were high in patients who had graft-donor T cell macrochimerism. After transplant, early declines in HvG clones were associated with peak levels of circulating GvH clones.

Using immunoSEQ multiplex PCR, the repertoire was profiled, and TCRdb retains in-frame clones only, with some absent. The data contain approximately 70,000 clones, under 90% of them singletons. Per germline, CDR1 MNHNS and CDR2 SASEGT. Trimming took 3 bases from V and 0 from J, leaving 9 bases between them. This CDR3 is 14 amino acids long. This clone was picked up a small number of times. Its antigen is not identified. This TCR derives from a human donor who was the organ donor for an intestinal transplant. The rearrangement joins TRBV6-1 to TRBJ2-7; D perhaps matches TRBD2 (6 bases). The source was unstimulated CD4+ T cells sorted from spleen or lymph node cells, collected before transplant. Here the CDR3 reads CASSEGGLSYEQYV. CDR3 in DNA: TGTGCCAGCAGTGAGGGGGGTCTCTCCTACGAGCAGTACGTC.